Listed below are T cell receptor beta chains from one sample, sequenced in a study of beta chain features in type 1 diabetes. The repertoire was sequenced with immunoSEQ multiplex PCR; TCRdb's copy has only in-frame clones and lacks some. The table lists 240,000 or so clones, roughly 30% of them singletons. Sequencing was done on a sample of central memory CD4+ T cells from blood. Receptor source: a man younger than 40 in good health. Each CDR3 is given with its conserved first and last residue. D genes are given only for firm matches. Not all rows give a size; the values are once, few, many and, for expanded clones, a class.

CDR3 protein | CDR3 DNA | D gene | CDR3 length | clone size | J gene | V gene
CSGSTDTQYF | TGCAGCGGCAGCACAGATACGCAGTATTTT | - | 10 | - | TRBJ2-3 | TRBV29-1
CASSPGRVVAGELFF | TGCGCCAGCAGCCCGGGCAGAGTCGTCGCCGGGGAGCTGTTTTTT | - | 15 | - | TRBJ2-2 | TRBV5-1
CASSLTVGNTEAFF | TGCGCCAGCAGCTTGACGGTCGGGAACACTGAAGCTTTCTTT | - | 14 | few | TRBJ1-1 | TRBV5-1
CASSLASLTGELFF | TGTGCCAGCAGCTTGGCTTCATTGACCGGGGAGCTGTTTTTT | - | 14 | - | TRBJ2-2 | TRBV5-6
CASNRGAPPTQYF | TGTGCCAGCAATCGGGGGGCCCCTCCTACGCAGTATTTT | - | 13 | many | TRBJ2-3 | TRBV6-6
CASSGNLDTQYF | TGTGCCAGCAGCGGGAACTTGGATACGCAGTATTTT | - | 12 | - | TRBJ2-3 | TRBV11-2
CASSYSNQPQHF | TGTGCCAGCAGTTATAGCAATCAGCCCCAGCATTTT | - | 12 | few | TRBJ1-5 | TRBV25-1
CASSPRGDGTDTQYF | TGTGCCAGTAGTCCTCGGGGGGACGGCACAGATACGCAGTATTTT | TRBD2 | 15 | - | TRBJ2-3 | TRBV19
CASSSPASGDNEQFF | TGTGCCAGCAGTTCCCCCGCTTCAGGGGACAATGAGCAGTTCTTC | - | 15 | - | TRBJ2-1 | TRBV27
CASSLAGTYNEQFF | TGTGCCAGCAGCTTGGCAGGGACTTACAATGAGCAGTTCTTC | - | 14 | - | TRBJ2-1 | TRBV11-2
CARSGNRGNNSPLHF | TGTGCCCGGTCAGGAAATCGTGGTAATAATTCACCCCTCCACTTT | - | 15 | few | TRBJ1-6 | TRBV30
CASSTYMMSTDTQYF | TGTGCCAGCAGTACTTATATGATGAGCACAGATACGCAGTATTTT | - | 15 | few | TRBJ2-3 | TRBV28
CASSFPVKSQETQYF | TGTGCCAGCAGCTTCCCGGTGAAGTCCCAAGAGACCCAGTACTTC | - | 15 | many | TRBJ2-5 | TRBV5-5
CACVDGSSGANVLTF | TGTGCCTGTGTCGACGGCAGCTCTGGGGCCAACGTCCTGACTTTC | - | 15 | - | TRBJ2-6 | TRBV30
CASSLVQNEQFF | TGTGCCAGCAGCTTAGTCCAGAATGAGCAGTTCTTC | - | 12 | - | TRBJ2-1 | TRBV7-8
CASSPDRGSDEQYF | TGTGCCAGCAGCCCGGACAGGGGGTCCGACGAGCAGTACTTC | TRBD1 | 14 | - | TRBJ2-7 | TRBV11-2
CASRRLQLSMNTEAFF | TGTGCCAGCAGGCGCCTACAGTTATCCATGAACACTGAAGCTTTCTTT | - | 16 | - | TRBJ1-1 | TRBV2
CASRKRPGTGGSRTDTQYF | TGTGCCAGCAGAAAACGTCCCGGGACAGGGGGCTCGCGCACAGATACGCAGTATTTT | TRBD1 | 19 | once | TRBJ2-3 | TRBV28
CSVEDRGTGVTGELFF | TGCAGCGTTGAAGATCGGGGGACAGGGGTCACCGGGGAGCTGTTTTTT | TRBD1 | 16 | - | TRBJ2-2 | TRBV29-1
CASSLGASGDSDTQYF | TGCGCCAGCAGCTTGGGGGCTAGCGGGGATTCAGATACGCAGTATTTT | TRBD2 | 16 | few | TRBJ2-3 | TRBV5-1
CATSTRLAGVNNEQFF | TGTGCCACCAGCACCCGACTAGCGGGAGTCAACAATGAGCAGTTCTTC | TRBD2 | 16 | many | TRBJ2-1 | TRBV15
CATSRDGQLGQPQHF | TGTGCCACCAGCAGAGATGGTCAGCTCGGTCAGCCCCAGCATTTT | - | 15 | - | TRBJ1-5 | TRBV15
CASSLGGPTDTQYF | TGTGCCAGCAGCTTAGGGGGCCCTACAGATACGCAGTATTTT | - | 14 | few | TRBJ2-3 | TRBV11-2
CASSFAGGQETQYF | TGTGCCAGCAGTTTTGCGGGGGGGCAGGAGACCCAGTACTTC | TRBD2 | 14 | - | TRBJ2-5 | TRBV27
CASSPFSGVGYEQFF | TGCGCCAGCAGCCCCTTTTCGGGAGTAGGGTATGAGCAGTTCTTC | - | 15 | few | TRBJ2-1 | TRBV4-3
CSAREYDEQFF | TGCAGTGCTAGGGAGTATGATGAGCAGTTCTTC | - | 11 | - | TRBJ2-1 | TRBV20-1
CASSRSDISYEQYF | TGTGCCAGCAGTCGGTCCGATATATCCTACGAGCAGTACTTC | - | 14 | - | TRBJ2-7 | TRBV6-5
CASRPGTDVSGANVLTF | TGCGCCAGCAGGCCCGGGACTGACGTCTCTGGGGCCAACGTCCTGACTTTC | - | 17 | few | TRBJ2-6 | TRBV5-1
CATSLYGSAPYNQETQYF | TGTGCCACCTCCCTTTATGGGTCAGCACCGTATAACCAAGAGACCCAGTACTTC | - | 18 | few | TRBJ2-5 | TRBV15
CASSLDTARSEQYF | TGTGCCAGCAGCTTAGATACCGCTAGGTCCGAGCAGTACTTC | - | 14 | - | TRBJ2-7 | TRBV11-2
CSVGWTGRNTGELFF | TGCAGCGTCGGATGGACAGGGAGAAACACCGGGGAGCTGTTTTTT | TRBD1 | 15 | few | TRBJ2-2 | TRBV29-1
CASREDKRAFF | TGTGCCAGCAGGGAGGACAAGCGTGCTTTCTTT | - | 11 | few | TRBJ1-1 | TRBV6-1
CASSIVGWNEQFF | TGTGCCAGTAGTATCGTGGGTTGGAATGAGCAGTTCTTC | - | 13 | - | TRBJ2-1 | TRBV19
CAFKGLAGVRETQYF | TGTGCCTTTAAGGGACTAGCGGGAGTAAGAGAGACCCAGTACTTC | TRBD2 | 15 | - | TRBJ2-5 | TRBV30
CSVLEPGDTQYF | TGCAGCGTTCTGGAGCCGGGGGATACGCAGTATTTT | - | 12 | few | TRBJ2-3 | TRBV29-1
CASTRAGGNTGELFF | TGTGCCAGCACAAGGGCAGGGGGCAACACCGGGGAGCTGTTTTTT | TRBD1 | 15 | many | TRBJ2-2 | TRBV28
CASWTRVGNEQFF | TGTGCCAGTTGGACTAGGGTCGGGAATGAGCAGTTCTTC | TRBD2 | 13 | medium-sized | TRBJ2-1 | TRBV19
CSVEVDRNTIYF | TGCAGCGTTGAAGTAGACAGGAACACCATATATTTT | - | 12 | - | TRBJ1-3 | TRBV29-1
CASSSVQGQEADTQYF | TGTGCCAGCAGTTCGGTCCAGGGACAGGAGGCAGATACGCAGTATTTT | TRBD1 | 16 | once | TRBJ2-3 | TRBV10-3
CASRPAGGLDTEAFF | TGTGCCAGCAGACCGGCAGGGGGGCTTGACACTGAAGCTTTCTTT | TRBD1 | 15 | few | TRBJ1-1 | TRBV6-6
CASSPRTSGSPEQYF | TGTGCCAGCAGTCCTCGGACTAGCGGGAGTCCCGAGCAGTACTTC | TRBD2 | 15 | few | TRBJ2-7 | TRBV6-5
CSARDQLPDEQFF | TGCAGCGCTCGGGACCAACTTCCCGATGAGCAGTTCTTC | - | 13 | few | TRBJ2-1 | TRBV29-1
CSVEVSRNTEAFF | TGCAGCGTTGAAGTATCCAGGAACACTGAAGCTTTCTTT | - | 13 | few | TRBJ1-1 | TRBV29-1
CASSQVASAETQYF | TGTGCCAGCAGCCAAGTTGCTAGCGCGGAGACCCAGTACTTC | - | 14 | - | TRBJ2-5 | TRBV4-2
CASSADRAEAEAFF | TGTGCCAGCAGCGCCGACAGGGCGGAGGCTGAAGCTTTCTTT | TRBD1 | 14 | - | TRBJ1-1 | TRBV5-6
CASSLAGASNTEAFF | TGTGCCAGCAGCTTGGCTGGGGCCTCGAACACTGAAGCTTTCTTT | - | 15 | many | TRBJ1-1 | TRBV7-2
CASSLEVGEDTQYF | TGTGCCAGCAGCTTGGAAGTAGGGGAGGATACGCAGTATTTT | - | 14 | few | TRBJ2-3 | TRBV5-4
CASSSNGDRNTEAFF | TGCGCCAGCAGCTCCAATGGCGACCGGAACACTGAAGCTTTCTTT | - | 15 | few | TRBJ1-1 | TRBV5-1
CASRLGPETFPYEQYF | TGTGCCAGCAGATTAGGACCGGAGACATTCCCCTACGAGCAGTACTTC | - | 16 | few | TRBJ2-7 | TRBV9
CASSQTSRNEQFF | TGTGCCAGCAGCCAAACTAGCCGGAATGAGCAGTTCTTC | - | 13 | - | TRBJ2-1 | TRBV7-2
CASSQRATPGTPSSYEQYF | TGCGCCAGCAGCCAGCGGGCCACCCCCGGGACTCCAAGCTCCTACGAGCAGTACTTC | - | 19 | - | TRBJ2-7 | TRBV4-3
CASSKGLAGAEETQYF | TGTGCCAGCAGCAAGGGACTAGCGGGAGCGGAGGAGACCCAGTACTTC | TRBD2 | 16 | - | TRBJ2-5 | TRBV11-1
CASSRESAGGPPYEQYF | TGTGCCAGCAGTAGGGAATCAGCGGGAGGACCTCCCTACGAGCAGTACTTC | TRBD2 | 17 | - | TRBJ2-7 | TRBV28
CASRRDVNEQFF | TGTGCCAGCAGACGAGACGTGAATGAGCAGTTCTTC | - | 12 | - | TRBJ2-1 | TRBV5-4
CASSSGTINTEAFF | TGTGCCAGCAGCTCCGGGACGATAAACACTGAAGCTTTCTTT | - | 14 | - | TRBJ1-1 | TRBV7-8
CASTNREDGYTF | TGTGCCAGTACCAACAGGGAGGATGGCTACACCTTC | - | 12 | many | TRBJ1-2 | TRBV19
CAWSVSLAGTDTQYF | TGTGCCTGGAGTGTAAGTCTAGCGGGAACAGATACGCAGTATTTT | TRBD2 | 15 | - | TRBJ2-3 | TRBV30
CASSHHPQGRNTEAFF | TGTGCCAGCAGCCACCACCCACAGGGGCGTAACACTGAAGCTTTCTTT | TRBD1 | 16 | - | TRBJ1-1 | TRBV13
CASSPPGTGIQYNEQFF | TGTGCCAGCTCACCACCGGGGACAGGGATTCAGTACAATGAGCAGTTCTTC | TRBD1 | 17 | - | TRBJ2-1 | TRBV18
CASSPTNTNTEAFF | TGTGCCAGCTCACCGACAAATACGAACACTGAAGCTTTCTTT | - | 14 | once | TRBJ1-1 | TRBV18